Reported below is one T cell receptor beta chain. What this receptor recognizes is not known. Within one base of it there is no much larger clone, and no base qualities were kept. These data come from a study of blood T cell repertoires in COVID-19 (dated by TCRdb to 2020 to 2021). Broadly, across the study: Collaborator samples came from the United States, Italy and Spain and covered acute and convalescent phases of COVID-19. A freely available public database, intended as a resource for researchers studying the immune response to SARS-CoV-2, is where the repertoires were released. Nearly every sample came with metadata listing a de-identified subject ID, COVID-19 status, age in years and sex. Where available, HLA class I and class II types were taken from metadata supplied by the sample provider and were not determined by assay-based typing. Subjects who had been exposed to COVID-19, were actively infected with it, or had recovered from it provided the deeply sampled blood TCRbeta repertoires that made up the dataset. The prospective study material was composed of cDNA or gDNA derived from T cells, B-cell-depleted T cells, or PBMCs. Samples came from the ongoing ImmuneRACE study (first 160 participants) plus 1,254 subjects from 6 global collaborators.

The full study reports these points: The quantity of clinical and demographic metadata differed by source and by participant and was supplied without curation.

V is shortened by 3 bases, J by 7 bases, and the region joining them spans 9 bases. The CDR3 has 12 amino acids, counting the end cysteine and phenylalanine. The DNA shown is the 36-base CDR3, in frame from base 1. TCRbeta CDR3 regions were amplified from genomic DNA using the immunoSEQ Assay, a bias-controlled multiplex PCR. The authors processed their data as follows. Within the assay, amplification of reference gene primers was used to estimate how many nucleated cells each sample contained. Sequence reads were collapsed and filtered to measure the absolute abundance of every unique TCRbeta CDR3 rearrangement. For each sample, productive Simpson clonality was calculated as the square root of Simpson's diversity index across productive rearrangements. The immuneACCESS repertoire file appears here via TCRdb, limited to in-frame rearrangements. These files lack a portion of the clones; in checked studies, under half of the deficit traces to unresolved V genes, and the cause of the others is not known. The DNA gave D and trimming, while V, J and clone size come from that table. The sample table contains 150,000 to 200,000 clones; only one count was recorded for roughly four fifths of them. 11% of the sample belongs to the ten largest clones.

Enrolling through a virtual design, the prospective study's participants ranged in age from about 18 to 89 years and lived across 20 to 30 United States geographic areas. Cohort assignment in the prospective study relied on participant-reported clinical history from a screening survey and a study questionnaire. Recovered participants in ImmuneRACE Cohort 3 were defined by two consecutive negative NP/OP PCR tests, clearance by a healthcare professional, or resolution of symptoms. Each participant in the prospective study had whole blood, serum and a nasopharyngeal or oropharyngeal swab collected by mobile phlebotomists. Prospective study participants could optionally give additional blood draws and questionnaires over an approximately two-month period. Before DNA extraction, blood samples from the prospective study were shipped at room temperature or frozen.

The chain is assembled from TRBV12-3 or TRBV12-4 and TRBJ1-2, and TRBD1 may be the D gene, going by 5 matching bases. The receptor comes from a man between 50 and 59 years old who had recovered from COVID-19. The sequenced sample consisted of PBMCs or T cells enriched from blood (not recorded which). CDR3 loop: CASSFGDSGYTF. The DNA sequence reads TGTGCCAGCAGTTTCGGGGACTCTGGCTACACCTTC.